In this sample, the clone carrying this T cell receptor (beta chain) turned up a few times. The germline gives CDR1 SGHRS, CDR2 YFSETQ. The V and J ends lost 3 bases and 1 base respectively, with 7 bases between them. This CDR3 is built from 13 residues. The data stem from a study of T-cell reconstitution after alpha-beta-depleted transplantation in children. Unique molecular identifiers featured in how the TCRbeta library was prepared. TCRdb analysed the PCR reads with MiXCR anew, one entry per CDR3 protein. The sample includes about 540,000 distinct CDR3 sequences, about a sixth of them seen just once.

The rearrangement links TRBV5-1 to TRBJ1-1; D is unclear. The TCR was taken from a human donor who donated a stem cell graft to a child with acute lymphoblastic leukemia. Sequencing used PBMCs from the stem cell graft donor, obtained from the stem cell graft. The CDR3 coding sequence is TGCGCCAGCAGCTGGTATGGGAACACTGAAGCTTTCTTT. Its protein is CASSWYGNTEAFF.